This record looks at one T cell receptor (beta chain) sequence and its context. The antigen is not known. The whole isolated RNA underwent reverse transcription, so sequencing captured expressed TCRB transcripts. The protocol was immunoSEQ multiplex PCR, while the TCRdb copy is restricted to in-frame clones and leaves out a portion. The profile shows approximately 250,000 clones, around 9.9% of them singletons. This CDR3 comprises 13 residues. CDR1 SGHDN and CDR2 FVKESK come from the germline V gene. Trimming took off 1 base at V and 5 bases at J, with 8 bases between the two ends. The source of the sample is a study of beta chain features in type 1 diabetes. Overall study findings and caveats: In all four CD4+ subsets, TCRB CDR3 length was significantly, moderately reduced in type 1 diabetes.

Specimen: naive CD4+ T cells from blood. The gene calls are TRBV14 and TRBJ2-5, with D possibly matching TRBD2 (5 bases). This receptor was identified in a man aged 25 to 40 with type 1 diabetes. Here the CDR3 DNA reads TGTGCCAGCAGCCAAGCGGGGAGCGAGACCCAGTACTTC. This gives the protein CASSQAGSETQYF.